This T cell receptor beta chain came from a study of CD8+ T cells in alopecia areata. The study, taken as a whole, reports: The study also sequences resident alphabeta T cells of normal skin in scalp samples. Affected lesional scalp, above all in alopecia totalis/universalis, was more clonal than normal scalp. Possibly because of HLA-related factors, TCR sharing was less clear across patients than in mice.

Germline CDR1 is MNHEY and CDR2 is SMNVEV (reference sequence). Trimming shortened V by 5 bases and J by 12 bases, and 16 bases separated the two germline ends. This CDR3 is 12 amino acids long. This clone was observed once. The antigen remains undetermined. Researchers picked out CD4+ and CD8+ T cells from PBMCs by sorting. Once RNA had been extracted, it was reverse transcribed into cDNA to act as the sequencing template. The table came from immunoSEQ multiplex PCR; TCRdb's copy has only in-frame clones and leaves some out. The sample gives about 150,000 clones, about three fifths of which show up once; 36% is in the top ten.

The chain joins TRBV27 to TRBJ1-1; a weak D match, TRBD1 (6 bases). This sequence originates from a human donor in good health. Material: CD8+ T cells sorted from blood. CDR3 sequence: CASSMTGDGTFF. The CDR3 nucleotides read TGTGCCAGCAGTATGACAGGAGATGGAACTTTCTTT.